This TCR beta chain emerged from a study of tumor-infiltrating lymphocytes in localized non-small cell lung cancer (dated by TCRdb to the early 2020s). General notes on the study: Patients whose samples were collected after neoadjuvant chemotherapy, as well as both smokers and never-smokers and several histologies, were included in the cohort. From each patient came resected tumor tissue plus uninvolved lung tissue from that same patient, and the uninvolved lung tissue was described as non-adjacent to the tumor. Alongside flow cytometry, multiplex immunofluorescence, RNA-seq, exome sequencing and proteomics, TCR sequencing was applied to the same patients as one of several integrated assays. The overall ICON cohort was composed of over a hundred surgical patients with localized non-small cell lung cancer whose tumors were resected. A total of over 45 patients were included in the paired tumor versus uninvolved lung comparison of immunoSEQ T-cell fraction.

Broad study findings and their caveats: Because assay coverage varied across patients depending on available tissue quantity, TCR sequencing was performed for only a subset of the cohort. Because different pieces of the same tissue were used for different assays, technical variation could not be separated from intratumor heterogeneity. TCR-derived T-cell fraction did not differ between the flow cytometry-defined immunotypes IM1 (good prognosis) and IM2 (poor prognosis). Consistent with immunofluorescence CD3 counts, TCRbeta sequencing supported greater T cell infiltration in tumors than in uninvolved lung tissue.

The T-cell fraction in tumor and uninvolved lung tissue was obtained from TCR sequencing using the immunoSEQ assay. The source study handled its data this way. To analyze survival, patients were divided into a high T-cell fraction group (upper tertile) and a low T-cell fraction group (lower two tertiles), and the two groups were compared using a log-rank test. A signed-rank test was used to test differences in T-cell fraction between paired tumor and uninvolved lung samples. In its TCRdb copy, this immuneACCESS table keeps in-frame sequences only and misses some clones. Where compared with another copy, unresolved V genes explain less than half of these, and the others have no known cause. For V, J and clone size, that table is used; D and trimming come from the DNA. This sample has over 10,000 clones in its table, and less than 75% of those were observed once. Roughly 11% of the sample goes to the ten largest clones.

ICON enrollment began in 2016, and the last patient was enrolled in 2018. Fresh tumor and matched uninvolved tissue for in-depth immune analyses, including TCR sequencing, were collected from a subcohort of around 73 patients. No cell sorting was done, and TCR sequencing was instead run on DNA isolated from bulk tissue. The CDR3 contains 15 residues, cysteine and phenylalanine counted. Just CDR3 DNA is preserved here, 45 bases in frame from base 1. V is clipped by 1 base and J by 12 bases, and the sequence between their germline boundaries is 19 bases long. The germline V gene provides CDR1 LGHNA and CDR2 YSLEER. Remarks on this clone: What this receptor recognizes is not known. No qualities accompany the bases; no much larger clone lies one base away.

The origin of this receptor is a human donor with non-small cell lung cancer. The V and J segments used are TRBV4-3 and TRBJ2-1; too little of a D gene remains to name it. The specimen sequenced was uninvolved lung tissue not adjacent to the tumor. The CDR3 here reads CASSQGQQEWGSQFF. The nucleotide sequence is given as TGCGCCAGCAGCCAAGGTCAGCAGGAGTGGGGATCGCAGTTCTTC.